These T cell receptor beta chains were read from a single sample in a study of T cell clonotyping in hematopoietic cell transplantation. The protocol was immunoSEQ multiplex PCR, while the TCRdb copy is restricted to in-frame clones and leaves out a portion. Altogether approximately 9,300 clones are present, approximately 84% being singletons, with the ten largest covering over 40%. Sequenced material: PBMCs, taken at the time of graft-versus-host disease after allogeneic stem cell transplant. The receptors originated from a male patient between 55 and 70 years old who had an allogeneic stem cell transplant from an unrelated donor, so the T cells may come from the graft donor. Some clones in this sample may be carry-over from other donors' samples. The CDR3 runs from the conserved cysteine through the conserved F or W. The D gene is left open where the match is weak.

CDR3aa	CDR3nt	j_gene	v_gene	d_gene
CASSSGPPDNQPQHF	TGTGCCAGCAGCTCGGGACCGCCAGACAATCAGCCCCAGCATTTT	TRBJ1-5	TRBV5-6	-
CASSQEAGTHQPQHF	TGTGCCAGCAGCCAAGAGGCAGGGACCCATCAGCCCCAGCATTTT	TRBJ1-5	TRBV4-2	-
CASSPISTDTQYF	TGTGCCAGCAGCCCAATCAGCACAGATACGCAGTATTTT	TRBJ2-3	TRBV7-2	-
CASSSGQVQETQYF	TGTGCCAGCAGTTCCGGACAGGTTCAAGAGACCCAGTACTTC	TRBJ2-5	TRBV5-5	TRBD1
CASSVEPGRKPQHF	TGTGCCAGCAGCGTAGAGCCGGGGCGTAAGCCCCAGCATTTT	TRBJ1-5	TRBV9	-
CASSLNLGDTQYF	TGTGCCAGCAGCTTGAACCTGGGGGATACGCAGTATTTT	TRBJ2-3	TRBV5-6	-
CASSQEITGGPNEQFF	TGTGCCAGCAGCCAAGAGATTACGGGGGGGCCTAATGAGCAGTTCTTC	TRBJ2-1	TRBV4-2	TRBD2
CASRRDRSATNEKLFF	TGTGCCAGTAGGAGAGACAGAAGTGCAACTAATGAAAAACTGTTTTTT	TRBJ1-4	TRBV19	-
CASSLGGPGEQYF	TGTGCCAGCAGCTTAGGGGGCCCGGGCGAGCAGTACTTC	TRBJ2-7	TRBV7-6	-
CASSPPQGSDNYGYTF	TGTGCCAGCTCACCACCTCAAGGATCGGATAACTATGGCTACACCTTC	TRBJ1-2	TRBV18	-
CASSDMEGRKLFF	TGTGCCAGCAGTGACATGGAAGGGCGGAAACTGTTTTTT	TRBJ1-4	TRBV2	-
CASRYSTDTQYF	TGTGCCAGCCGATACAGCACAGATACGCAGTATTTT	TRBJ2-3	TRBV2	-
CASSLWSRVHRYSYEQYF	TGTGCCAGCAGCTTGTGGAGCAGGGTGCACCGCTATTCCTACGAGCAGTACTTC	TRBJ2-7	TRBV5-6	-
CASSFHRDRGHQPQHF	TGTGCCAGCAGCTTCCACCGGGACAGGGGGCACCAGCCCCAGCATTTT	TRBJ1-5	TRBV7-6	TRBD1
CASSRGQGTDTQYF	TGTGCCAGCAGCAGGGGACAGGGGACAGATACGCAGTATTTT	TRBJ2-3	TRBV7-7	TRBD1
CAEGGELEAFF	TGTGCCGAGGGGGGAGAACTGGAAGCTTTCTTT	TRBJ1-1	TRBV2	-
CASSLAGTYEQYF	TGTGCCAGTAGCCTAGCGGGGACCTACGAGCAGTACTTC	TRBJ2-7	TRBV19	TRBD2
CASSVGSSGNTIYF	TGTGCCAGCAGTGTGGGGAGCTCTGGAAACACCATATATTTT	TRBJ1-3	TRBV6-1	-
CASSPPSRGANTIYF	TGTGCCAGCAGTCCACCTTCCAGGGGGGCGAACACCATATATTTT	TRBJ1-3	TRBV6-8	TRBD1
CATDRVQDYGYTF	TGTGCCACCGACAGGGTGCAAGACTATGGCTACACCTTC	TRBJ1-2	TRBV6-1	TRBD1
CASRPLPGQGNSPLHF	TGTGCCAGTAGGCCTCTACCGGGACAGGGGAATTCACCCCTCCACTTT	TRBJ1-6	TRBV19	TRBD1
CASSHPLGLPRTDTQYF	TGTGCCAGCAGCCACCCCCTGGGGCTCCCTAGAACAGATACGCAGTATTTT	TRBJ2-3	TRBV7-6	-
CASTLSGQTKNSPLHF	TGCGCCAGCACCCTTTCAGGACAGACTAAAAATTCACCCCTCCACTTT	TRBJ1-6	TRBV5-1	-
CASSMGRANTEAFF	TGTGCCAGTAGTATGGGCAGGGCGAACACTGAAGCTTTCTTT	TRBJ1-1	TRBV19	-
CASSVNRVPETQYF	TGTGCCAGCAGTGTAAACAGGGTTCCGGAGACCCAGTACTTC	TRBJ2-5	TRBV2	-
CASSYSGGDGELFF	TGTGCCAGCAGCTACTCAGGGGGTGACGGGGAGCTGTTTTTT	TRBJ2-2	TRBV5-4	TRBD1
CASSKGEAGQGSNTEAFF	TGTGCCAGCAGCAAAGGCGAGGCCGGACAGGGGTCGAACACTGAAGCTTTCTTT	TRBJ1-1	TRBV21-1	-